What follows are 32 T cell receptor beta chains derived from one specimen sequenced in a study of T cells in localized non-small cell lung cancer (dated by TCRdb to about 2020). The library was produced with the immunoSEQ multiplex PCR assay. The immuneACCESS repertoire file appears here via TCRdb, limited to in-frame rearrangements. These files lack a portion of the clones; in checked studies, under half of the deficit traces to unresolved V genes, and the cause of the others is not known. Counted in this sample were more than 70,000 clones; around four fifths of them appeared once. In total, the top ten clones hold 2.8% of the sample. The sample was peripheral blood, taken before any cancer treatment. These receptor sequences come from a man aged 40 to 75 with stage I lung adenocarcinoma.

The chain couples TRBV7-9 to TRBJ2-5, with 9 positions matching TRBD1. The germline V gene has CDR1 SEHNR and CDR2 FQNEAQ (reference sequence). The CDR3 runs 14 residues. V was pared by 7 bases and J by 4 bases, with 7 bases of the junction left unmatched. CDR3 sequence reads: CASTFGQGRETQYF. CDR3 DNA sequence: TGTGCCAGCACCTTCGGACAGGGGCGAGAGACCCAGTACTTC.

The chain recombines TRBV30 with TRBJ1-1; possible D gene TRBD1, 6 bases. The CDR3 is 15 amino acids. The germline CDR1 and CDR2 sequences are GTSNPN and SVGIG (reference sequence). Trimming took 5 bases from V and 2 from J, leaving 18 bases between them. The CDR3 protein is CAWLLPGDGNTEAFF. In nucleotides, the CDR3 is TGTGCCTGGCTACTCCCAGGGGATGGCAACACTGAAGCTTTCTTT.

The J gene is TRBJ2-7, the V gene TRBV6-6, with D perhaps matching TRBD1 or TRBD2 (5 bases each). This CDR3 is built from 15 residues. V was trimmed by 5 bases and J by 3 bases, leaving 17 bases between them. CDR1 and CDR2 (germline): MNHNY, SVGAGI (reference sequence). CDR3 sequence reads: CASSPYTGLGYEQYF. The CDR3 nucleotides are TGTGCCAGCAGTCCATACACGGGGCTTGGCTACGAGCAGTACTTC.

The chain employs TRBV7-3 and TRBJ2-3; 8 bases are shared with TRBD2. Germline V gene lookup returns CDR1 SGHTA and CDR2 FQGTGA. The V and J ends lost 2 bases and 2 bases, in that order; junction bases with no gene match: 3. This CDR3 comprises 15 residues. The CDR3 coding sequence is TGTGCCAGCAGCTTAGCGGGGGGCCCCACAGATACGCAGTATTTT. It yields the protein CASSLAGGPTDTQYF.

This chain links TRBV5-1 with TRBJ1-1; D is ambiguous. V was clipped by 0 bases and J by 4 bases, with 7 bases between them. The V gene's germline CDR1 is SGHRS and CDR2 YFSETQ. The CDR3 runs 13 residues. The CDR3 DNA follows: TGCGCCAGCAGCTTGGCTGGGAGCACTGAAGCTTTCTTT. This translates into CASSLAGSTEAFF.

The CDR3 DNA reads as TGTGCCAGCAGTTTCTATAGCGGGGATTACGAGCAGTACTTC. As protein: CASSFYSGDYEQYF. This chain joins TRBV27 and TRBJ2-7; 8 nucleotides line up with TRBD2. The V gene end was trimmed by 3 bases and the J gene end by 4 bases; junction bases not matched to a gene: 5. The CDR3 covers 14 residues. Germline CDR1 and CDR2: MNHEY and SMNVEV (reference sequence).

The rearrangement links TRBV7-3 to TRBJ1-2, with D possibly being TRBD1 (5 bases). Deletions cut 0 bases from V and 2 bases from J, with 22 bases between. In germline, CDR1 is SGHTA, CDR2 FQGTGA. This CDR3 is built from 19 residues. CDR3 sequence: CASSLTWPVWGPENYGYTF. The CDR3 DNA follows: TGTGCCAGCAGCTTAACTTGGCCGGTCTGGGGCCCCGAGAACTATGGCTACACCTTC.

V is TRBV7-9 and J is TRBJ1-1; D might be TRBD1 (6 bases). CDR3 length: 13 residues. Germline assignment: CDR1 SEHNR and CDR2 FQNEAQ (reference sequence). Trimming took off 6 bases at V and 5 bases at J, with 13 bases between the two ends. The CDR3 nucleotides are TGTGCCAGCAGACAGCAACAGGGAACTGAAGCTTTCTTT. It translates to CASRQQQGTEAFF.

This chain uses TRBV28 with TRBJ2-7; D perhaps matches TRBD1 (7 bases). The V end lost 9 bases, the J end lost 2 bases, and 17 bases lay between the germline ends. CDR1 is MDHEN, CDR2 SYDVKM, per germline. The CDR3 runs 14 residues. CDR3 in amino acids: CASLGGTDAYEQYF. The CDR3 bases are TGTGCCAGTTTGGGCGGGACAGATGCCTACGAGCAGTACTTC. The complete variable domain, with remaining parts taken from reference TRBV28 and TRBJ2-7, reads DVKVTQSSRYLVKRTGEKVFLECVQDMDHENMFWYRQDPGLGLRLIYFSYDVKMKEKGDIPEGYSVSREKKERFSLILESASTNQTSMYLCASLGGTDAYEQYFGPGTRLTVT.

V usage is TRBV27 and J usage is TRBJ1-1; 10 bases are a match to TRBD1. V lost 5 bases to trimming and J lost 4 bases; unmatched junction nucleotides: 10. This CDR3 has 16 residues. CDR1 is MNHEY and CDR2 is SMNVEV in the germline V gene (reference sequence). The CDR3 region is CASSPRGQGLGTEAFF. The DNA of the CDR3 is TGTGCCAGCAGTCCGCGGGGACAGGGGTTGGGCACTGAAGCTTTCTTT.

The chain uses TRBV18 and TRBJ1-5; weak D call: TRBD1 (6 bases). The CDR3 is 15 amino acids. The germline CDR1 and CDR2 sequences are KGHSH and LQKENI. V dropped 2 bases and J dropped 3 bases, with 11 bases sitting between them. This chain's CDR3 is CASSPADSFNQPQHF. In DNA form, the CDR3 reads TGTGCCAGCTCACCAGCGGACAGCTTCAATCAGCCCCAGCATTTT.

This clone came up a few times. The V gene is TRBV6-1, the J gene TRBJ1-6; tentative D call: TRBD1 (6 bases). Germline values: CDR1 MNHNS, CDR2 SASEGT. Trimming took 6 bases from V and 14 from J, leaving 17 bases between them. CDR3 length: 13 residues. The CDR3 reads CASRQGIIQTLHF. CDR3 nucleotide sequence: TGTGCCAGCAGACAGGGTATAATTCAGACCCTCCACTTT.

The chain links TRBV27 to TRBJ1-2; 9 nucleotides agree with TRBD1. The V gene's germline CDR1 is MNHEY and CDR2 SMNVEV (reference sequence). CDR3 length: 18 amino acids. V lost 6 bases and J lost 5; bases outside the gene matches: 19. The CDR3 sequence: CASSFVSGTGSLGYGYTF. In DNA, the CDR3 is TGTGCCAGCAGCTTCGTGTCCGGGACAGGGTCCCTGGGGTATGGCTACACCTTC.

This clone was observed once. At one end the junction does not follow the germline gene, possibly because of a read error. J is TRBJ1-2 and V is TRBV4-1; possibly TRBD1 for D (6 bases). There are 13 residues in the CDR3. The germline V gene has CDR1 MGHRA and CDR2 YSYEKL. CDR3 residues: CASSQDRGLGYTF. DNA for the CDR3: TGCGCCAGCAGTCAAGATCGGGGGCTTGGCTACACCTTC.

This sequence joins TRBV7-3 and TRBJ2-1; 8 bases fit TRBD2. After removal of 1 base from V and 2 bases from J, the junction contained 4 bases not matched to a gene. This CDR3 comprises 16 residues. Looked up from germline, CDR1 is SGHTA and CDR2 is FQGTGA. The CDR3, as DNA: TGTGCCAGCAGCTTAAAAGGACTAGCTACCTACAATGAGCAGTTCTTC. Protein: CASSLKGLATYNEQFF.

The chain carries TRBV6-5 and TRBJ1-1; D uncertain. The CDR3 length is 15 residues. Germline CDR1 reads MNHEY; CDR2 reads SVGAGI. Trimming cost V 2 bases and J 6 bases, with 16 bases left between them. The CDR3 reads CASSYGRGTWAEAFF. In nucleotides, the CDR3 is TGTGCCAGCAGTTACGGCCGGGGAACCTGGGCTGAAGCTTTCTTT.

J is TRBJ2-7 and V is TRBV5-8; tentative D call: TRBD2 (6 bases). The CDR3 has 14 amino acids. Between the trimmed V and J ends, which lost 4 bases and 4 bases, there was a span of 15 bases. Germline CDR1 SGHTS, CDR2 YDEGEE. The CDR3 nucleotides are TGTGCCAGCAGCCTTACCGGGACTTGGTACGAGCAGTACTTC. This sequence encodes CASSLTGTWYEQYF.

This sequence joins TRBV6-5 and TRBJ2-3; D gene unclear. The V end lost 0 bases, the J end lost 6 bases, and 7 bases lay between the germline ends. The CDR3 contains 13 residues. The germline gives CDR1 MNHEY, CDR2 SVGAGI. CDR3 amino acids: CASSYSRADTQYF. The CDR3 DNA sequence: TGTGCCAGCAGTTACTCCCGAGCGGATACGCAGTATTTT.

The chain combines TRBV18 with TRBJ2-7; D not certain. In germline, CDR1 is KGHSH, CDR2 LQKENI. V lost 8 bases and J 3 bases, leaving 8 bases between the germline ends. This CDR3 contains 11 residues. In DNA form, the CDR3 reads TGTGCCAGCCAGGACGGCTACGAGCAGTACTTC. Protein sequence: CASQDGYEQYF.

The chain has TRBV19 and TRBJ2-7, with 8 nucleotides matching TRBD2. V was clipped by 3 bases and J by 6 bases; unmatched bases: 13. The germline V gene encodes CDR1 LNHDA and CDR2 SQIVND (reference sequence). The CDR3 covers 16 residues. CDR3 sequence reads: CASSIVGTSILGEQYF. CDR3 sequence (DNA): TGTGCCAGTAGTATCGTCGGGACTAGTATTTTGGGCGAGCAGTACTTC.

This clone has a single count. The genes are TRBV19 and TRBJ2-1; D gene uncertain. This CDR3 contains 16 residues. Germline loops: CDR1 LNHDA, CDR2 SQIVND (reference sequence). V was pared by 4 bases and J by 1 base, with 14 bases between. The CDR3 region is CASSKYSGISYNEQFF. CDR3 nucleotide sequence: TGTGCCAGTAGTAAGTATTCAGGAATTTCCTACAATGAGCAGTTCTTC.

The chain is built from TRBV28 and TRBJ1-3; maybe TRBD1 (6 bases). CDR1 MDHEN and CDR2 SYDVKM come from the germline V gene. Trimming took 2 bases from V and 0 from J, leaving 14 bases between them. The CDR3 has 17 residues. The CDR3 nucleotides read TGTGCCAGCAGTTTACCCGGGGGCGAGCACTCTGGAAACACCATATATTTT. Amino acid sequence: CASSLPGGEHSGNTIYF.

This clone was observed a single time. The gene calls are TRBV6-6 and TRBJ2-1, with 9 bases fitting TRBD2. Losses at the gene ends were 0 bases for V and 11 bases for J; bases not matched to a gene: 11. The CDR3 spans 16 residues. CDR1 MNHNY and CDR2 SVGAGI come from the germline V gene (reference sequence). The CDR3 nucleotides are TGTGCCAGCAGTTACTCGCGGGGGGGCTCAGCGGTACAGCAGTTCTTC. Amino acids: CASSYSRGGSAVQQFF.

This sequence joins TRBV4-1 and TRBJ1-6; 7 bases align to TRBD1. This CDR3 is built from 15 residues. Germline loops: CDR1 MGHRA, CDR2 YSYEKL. Trimming cost V 3 bases and J 9 bases; bases outside gene matches: 8. This CDR3 reads CASSHPTGPGSPLHF. The DNA for the CDR3 is TGCGCCAGCAGCCACCCGACAGGGCCAGGTTCACCCCTCCACTTT.

This sequence joins TRBV6-5 and TRBJ2-7; unclear D gene. Trimming stripped 4 bases from V and 6 bases from J, with 13 bases between. The CDR3 extends over 13 amino acids. Germline CDR1 and CDR2: MNHEY and SVGAGI. The CDR3 DNA reads TGTGCCAGCAGTTCCCACTTAGCCGGCGAGCAGTACTTC. It translates to CASSSHLAGEQYF.

The chain employs TRBV15 and TRBJ1-5; 8 bases map to TRBD1. The CDR3 runs 14 residues. V lost 4 bases and J lost 7; bases outside the gene matches: 6. The germline V gene has CDR1 LNHNV and CDR2 YYDKDF (reference sequence). CDR3 residues: CATSIHRGRQPQHF. The CDR3 DNA reads TGTGCCACCAGCATACACAGGGGGAGACAGCCCCAGCATTTT.

This clone was observed a few times. The V and J genes are TRBV29-1 and TRBJ2-3; 9 bases agree with TRBD2. There are 14 residues in the CDR3. The ends lost 7 bases at V and 4 bases at J; junction bases unmatched: 9. Germline loops: CDR1 SQVTM, CDR2 ANQGSEA. The CDR3, as DNA: TGCAGCGCATTTAGCGGGAGCTCCCCAGATACGCAGTATTTT. This gives the protein CSAFSGSSPDTQYF.

This chain joins TRBV28 and TRBJ2-7; perhaps TRBD2 as D (5 bases). The CDR3 loop spans 13 amino acids. The germline CDR1 and CDR2 sequences are MDHEN and SYDVKM. Trimming took 4 bases from V and 7 from J, leaving 14 bases between them. CDR3 in DNA: TGTGCCAGCAGTTATATTAACGAGGGAGAGCAGTACTTC. This gives the protein CASSYINEGEQYF.

This chain uses TRBV20-1 with TRBJ2-7; weak D call: TRBD2 (5 bases). The CDR3 has 11 residues. Germline-derived CDR1 and CDR2 are DFQATT and SNEGSKA (reference sequence). V was trimmed by 0 bases and J by 9 bases, leaving 9 bases between them. CDR3 sequence (DNA): TGCAGTGCTAGAGATCGGGGTGTGCAGTACTTC. Encoded protein: CSARDRGVQYF.

The genes are TRBV27 and TRBJ2-5; 11 positions agree with TRBD2. Trimming removed 5 bases from V and 4 bases from J; junction bases left unmatched: 15. The CDR3 runs 18 residues. CDR1 MNHEY and CDR2 SMNVEV come from the germline V gene (reference sequence). The DNA of the CDR3 is TGTGCCAGCAGTCTGGGGACTAGCGGACCCATGTCGCGAGAGACCCAGTACTTC. It specifies CASSLGTSGPMSRETQYF.

The chain couples TRBV30 to TRBJ1-6, with D unclear. The CDR3 runs to 17 residues. The germline V gene encodes CDR1 GTSNPN and CDR2 SVGIG (reference sequence). Trimming stripped 0 bases from V and 0 bases from J, with 12 bases between. The CDR3: CAWSVRSANSYNSPLHF. The CDR3 nucleotides are TGTGCCTGGAGTGTACGTTCCGCTAACTCCTATAATTCACCCCTCCACTTT.

A single count supports this clone. This chain's CDR3 is CASSYSRQTNTEAFF. The CDR3 DNA reads as TGTGCCAGCAGTTACTCGAGGCAGACGAACACTGAAGCTTTCTTT. The rearrangement joins TRBV6-5 to TRBJ1-1, with D hard to call. The CDR3 sequence is 15 residues long. Germline V gene lookup returns CDR1 MNHEY and CDR2 SVGAGI. V lost 0 bases, J lost 1 base, and 9 bases lay in between.